This T cell receptor beta chain was documented in a study of T cell changes during pregnancy in multiple sclerosis. Some clones are missing from TCRdb's copy, which holds only in-frame ones; the method was immunoSEQ multiplex PCR. The sample includes approximately 21,000 clones, approximately 90% seen only once; the top ten take roughly 6.9%. This CDR3 comprises 16 residues. The germline V gene has CDR1 LNHNV and CDR2 YYDKDF (reference sequence). The ends lost 2 bases at V and 3 bases at J; junction bases unmatched: 9. This TCR was recovered from a female donor with multiple sclerosis, enrolled in a pregnancy study. Sequenced here: CD8+ T cells from peripheral blood mononuclear cells, sampled in the first trimester of pregnancy. The chain couples TRBV15 to TRBJ2-7; the match to TRBD1 covers 8 bases. The CDR3 protein is CATSRPGTGAVYEQYF. In DNA, the CDR3 is TGTGCCACCAGCAGACCGGGGACAGGTGCTGTCTACGAGCAGTACTTC.